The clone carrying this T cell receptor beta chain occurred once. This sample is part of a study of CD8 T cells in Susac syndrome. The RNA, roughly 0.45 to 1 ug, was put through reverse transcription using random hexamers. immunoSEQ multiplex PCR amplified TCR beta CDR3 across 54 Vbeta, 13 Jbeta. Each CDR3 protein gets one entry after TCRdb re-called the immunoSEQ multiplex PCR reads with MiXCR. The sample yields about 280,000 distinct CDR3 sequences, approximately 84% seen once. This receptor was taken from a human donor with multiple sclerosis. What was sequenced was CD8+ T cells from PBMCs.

The CDR3 DNA reads TGTGCCAGCAGCCAATCCTCTCGGTACGAGCAGTACTTC. As protein: CASSQSSRYEQYF. This chain joins TRBV16 and TRBJ2-7; D gene uncertain. The CDR3 spans 13 residues. Trimming shortened V by 0 bases and J by 4 bases, and 7 bases separated the two germline ends. CDR1 and CDR2 (germline): KGHSY, FQNENV.